These 12 T cell receptor beta chains originate from one sample sequenced in a study of OX40 agonist ivuxolimab in advanced cancers. The data were produced by immunoSEQ multiplex PCR, yet TCRdb's version contains in-frame clones alone and is incomplete. The data show 50,000 to 80,000 clones, with 85% seen just once and roughly 3.1% held by the top ten. Sample: CD4+ or CD8+ T cells sorted from blood, taken in a trial of the OX40 agonist ivuxolimab. The receptor set was obtained from an adult with an advanced solid tumor such as melanoma, head and neck, liver or kidney cancer.

This clone was picked up one time. The chain has TRBV19 and TRBJ1-3, with D tentatively TRBD1 (6 bases). V lost 9 bases and J lost 2, with 11 bases in between. Germline CDR1 and CDR2: LNHDA and SQIVND (reference sequence). The CDR3 consists of 13 residues. In DNA form, the CDR3 reads TGTGCCAGCACGGAGGGGGCTGGAAACACCATATATTTT. Translated, it gives CASTEGAGNTIYF. Complete variable domain (other parts from reference TRBV19 and TRBJ1-3): DGGITQSPKYLFRKEGQNVTLSCEQNLNHDAMYWYRQDPGQGLRLIYYSQIVNDFQKGDIAEGYSVSREKKESFPLTVTSAQKNPTAFYLCASTEGAGNTIYFGEGSWLTVV.

The chain employs TRBV29-1 and TRBJ1-1, with D possibly TRBD1 on 5 matching bases. The CDR3 runs 14 residues. The V end lost 6 bases, the J end lost 6 bases, and 20 bases lay between the germline ends. Germline V gives CDR1 SQVTM, CDR2 ANQGSEA. CDR3 protein: CSVKQTASGPEAFF. For the CDR3, the DNA is TGCAGCGTGAAACAGACAGCCTCTGGACCTGAAGCTTTCTTT.

This clone was picked up one time. This CDR3 is CASSRMGITNTEAFF. The CDR3 nucleotides read TGCGCCAGCAGCCGGATGGGCATAACCAACACTGAAGCTTTCTTT. The genes are TRBV5-1 and TRBJ1-1; D is uncertain. Deletions cut 4 bases from V and 2 bases from J, with 15 bases between. The CDR3 spans 15 residues. Germline lookup yields CDR1 SGHRS and CDR2 YFSETQ.

The J gene is TRBJ1-4, the V gene TRBV11-2, with D maybe TRBD1 (6 bases). This CDR3 contains 15 residues. V was pared by 6 bases and J by 6 bases, with 17 bases between. Germline V lookup: CDR1 SGHAT, CDR2 FQNNGV. The CDR3 protein is CASRTTGFGDEKLFF. The CDR3 DNA reads as TGTGCCAGCAGGACAACAGGGTTCGGAGATGAAAAACTGTTTTTT.

The rearrangement joins TRBV7-2 to TRBJ2-7, with 7 bases fitting TRBD2. CDR1 is SGHTA, CDR2 FQGNSA, per germline. J lost 0 bases, V lost 0 bases, and 5 bases had no gene match. This CDR3 contains 16 residues. In DNA, the CDR3 is TGTGCCAGCAGCTTAGCGGGACTACCCAGCTCCTACGAGCAGTACTTC. It codes for CASSLAGLPSSYEQYF. Complete variable domain (other parts from reference TRBV7-2 and TRBJ2-7): GAGVSQSPSNKVTEKGKDVELRCDPISGHTALYWYRQSLGQGLEFLIYFQGNSAPDKSGLPSDRFSAERTGGSVSTLTIQRTQQEDSAVYLCASSLAGLPSSYEQYFGPGTRLTVT.

V and J are TRBV10-3 and TRBJ2-7; 7 nucleotides line up with TRBD1. There are 13 residues in the CDR3. V gave up 8 bases and J gave up 2 bases; unmatched junction bases: 6. Germline V CDR1 and CDR2: ENHRY, SYGVKD. Written as DNA, the CDR3 is TGTGCCATCGGGACAGAAGTAACCTACGAGCAGTACTTC. This gives the protein CAIGTEVTYEQYF.

The chain is built from TRBV6-5 and TRBJ2-6; 7 bases are a match to TRBD1. Germline trimming cut 2 bases from V and 2 bases from J; bases unmatched to any gene: 3. The CDR3 length is 16 residues. CDR1 is MNHEY, CDR2 SVGAGI, per germline. The CDR3 loop reads CASSYVGGAGANVLTF. Here the CDR3 DNA reads TGTGCCAGCAGTTACGTAGGGGGCGCTGGGGCCAACGTCCTGACTTTC.

The J gene is TRBJ2-6, the V gene TRBV5-1; D uncertain. Germline CDR1 reads SGHRS; CDR2 reads YFSETQ. The CDR3 sequence is 15 residues long. V shed 4 bases and J shed 2 bases, with 10 bases lying between them. CDR3 residues: CASSQDGPGANVLTF. CDR3 bases: TGCGCCAGCAGCCAGGACGGCCCTGGGGCCAACGTCCTGACTTTC.

V is TRBV5-6 and J is TRBJ2-2, with TRBD1 matching over 7 bases. The CDR3 totals 14 residues. The germline V gene has CDR1 SGHDT and CDR2 YYEEEE. After removal of 2 bases from V and 5 bases from J, the junction contained 3 bases not matched to a gene. The CDR3 nucleotides are TGTGCCAGCAGCTTCAGGGGGTATACCGGGGAGCTGTTTTTT. This encodes CASSFRGYTGELFF. Full variable domain (outside the CDR3, taken from reference TRBV5-6 and TRBJ2-2): DAGVTQSPTHLIKTRGQQVTLRCSPKSGHDTVSWYQQALGQGPQFIFQYYEEEERQRGNFPDRFSGHQFPNYSSELNVNALLLGDSALYLCASSFRGYTGELFFGEGSRLTVL.

CDR3 protein: CASTRPGGESPLHF. CDR3 coding DNA: TGTGCCAGCACCCGTCCGGGGGGGGAATCACCCCTCCACTTT. The chain carries TRBV5-6 and TRBJ1-6; maybe TRBD1 (5 bases). This CDR3 contains 14 residues. Per the germline V gene, CDR1 is SGHDT and CDR2 is YYEEEE. V was cut by 6 bases and J by 10 bases, with 17 bases left in between.

The chain is built from TRBV14 and TRBJ2-1; TRBD1 agrees at 7 bases. Germline CDR1 and CDR2: SGHDN and FVKESK. Trimming took 4 bases from V and 3 from J; bases not matched to a gene: 9. The CDR3 spans 16 residues. CDR3 amino acids: CASSPLGWDSYNEQFF. As DNA, the CDR3 is TGTGCCAGCAGCCCCCTTGGTTGGGACAGCTACAATGAGCAGTTCTTC.

V is TRBV28 and J is TRBJ1-5, with TRBD1 as a possible D gene (5 bases). This CDR3 comprises 14 residues. Germline CDR1 MDHEN, CDR2 SYDVKM. V dropped 2 bases and J dropped 5 bases, with 10 bases sitting between them. The CDR3 protein is CASSLGGADQPQHF. CDR3 coding DNA: TGTGCCAGCAGTTTAGGAGGGGCGGATCAGCCCCAGCATTTT.